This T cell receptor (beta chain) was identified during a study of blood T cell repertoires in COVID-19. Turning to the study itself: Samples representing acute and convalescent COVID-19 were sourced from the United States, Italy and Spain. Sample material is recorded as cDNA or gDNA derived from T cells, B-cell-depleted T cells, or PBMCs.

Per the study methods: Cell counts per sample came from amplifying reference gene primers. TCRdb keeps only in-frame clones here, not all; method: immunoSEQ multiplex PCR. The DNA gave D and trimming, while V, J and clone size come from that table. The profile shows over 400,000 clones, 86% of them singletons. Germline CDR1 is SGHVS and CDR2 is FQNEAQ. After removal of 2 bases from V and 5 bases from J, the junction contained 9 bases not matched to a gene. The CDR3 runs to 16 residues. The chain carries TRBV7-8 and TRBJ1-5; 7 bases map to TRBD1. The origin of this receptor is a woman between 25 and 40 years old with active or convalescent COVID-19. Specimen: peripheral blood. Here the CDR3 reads CASSLLIQGPDQPQHF. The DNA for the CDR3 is TGTGCCAGCAGCTTATTAATACAGGGGCCCGATCAGCCCCAGCATTTT.